One and the same sample provided the 30 T cell receptor beta chains below, sequenced in a study of CD8+ T cells in alopecia areata. Reverse transcribed after extraction, RNA yielded cDNA as the sequencing template. Measured with immunoSEQ multiplex PCR; TCRdb has only the in-frame clones, and not every one. The sample carries tens of thousands of clones, roughly 60% recorded once. Sequenced sample: NKG2D-high CD8+ T cells sorted from blood. All receptors derive from a human donor with alopecia areata.

This sequence joins TRBV2 and TRBJ1-5; TRBD1 might be the D (5 bases). The germline V gene encodes CDR1 SNHLY and CDR2 FYNNEI. The CDR3 spans 14 residues. With 4 bases removed from V and 0 bases from J, the gap between germline ends came to 7 bases. The CDR3 region is CASSAGISNQPQHF. CDR3 coding DNA: TGTGCCAGCAGTGCAGGGATTAGCAATCAGCCCCAGCATTTT.

The chain combines TRBV9 with TRBJ1-1, with 9 bases aligning to TRBD1. The junction had 6 bases not matched to a gene; V was cut back by 5 bases and J by 1 base. CDR3 length: 15 residues. Germline CDR1 and CDR2: SGDLS and YYNGEE. CDR3 region: CASRVLGQGNTEAFF. DNA for the CDR3: TGTGCCAGCAGAGTGTTGGGACAGGGGAACACTGAAGCTTTCTTT. Combining the CDR3 with reference TRBV9 and TRBJ1-1 gives the whole variable domain DSGVTQTPKHLITATGQRVTLRCSPRSGDLSVYWYQQSLDQGLQFLIQYYNGEERAKGNILERFSAQQFPDLHSELNLSSLELGDSALYFCASRVLGQGNTEAFFGQGTRLTVV.

This chain joins TRBV27 and TRBJ2-3; D call uncertain. CDR1 is MNHEY, CDR2 SMNVEV, per germline (reference sequence). The CDR3 covers 14 residues. The germline V and J ends were trimmed by 5 bases and 1 base, with 10 bases remaining between them. CDR3 sequence: CASSETLGTDTQYF. The CDR3 region has the DNA TGTGCCAGCAGTGAGACCCTGGGCACAGATACGCAGTATTTT.

The rearrangement uses TRBV7-3 and TRBJ1-3; unclear D gene. The length of the CDR3 is 10 residues. V gave up 7 bases and J gave up 4 bases, with 2 bases separating them. Germline values: CDR1 SGHTA, CDR2 FQGTGA. The DNA for the CDR3 is TGTGCCAGCAAGGGAAACACCATATATTTT. Translation: CASKGNTIYF. Complete variable domain (other parts from reference TRBV7-3 and TRBJ1-3): GAGVSQTPSNKVTEKGKYVELRCDPISGHTALYWYRQSLGQGPEFLIYFQGTGAADDSGLPNDRFFAVRPEGSVSTLKIQRTERGDSAVYLCASKGNTIYFGEGSWLTVV.

CDR3 protein: CASSGQGAIEQYF. The CDR3 DNA reads as TGCGCCAGCAGTGGACAGGGGGCGATCGAGCAGTACTTC. The gene calls are TRBV5-1 and TRBJ2-7; TRBD1 aligns across 11 bases. V trimming: 5 bases; J trimming: 6 bases; junction bases outside the gene matches: 4. There are 13 residues in the CDR3. The germline CDR1 and CDR2 sequences are SGHRS and YFSETQ.

This chain links TRBV5-6 with TRBJ2-7; D not certain. The CDR3 contains 12 residues. Germline V gene data show CDR1 as SGHDT and CDR2 as YYEEEE. Trimming cost V 3 bases and J 3 bases, with 7 bases left between them. CDR3 nucleotides: TGTGCCAGCAGCTCAGTGAGCTACGAGCAGTACTTC. This codes for CASSSVSYEQYF.

The chain recombines TRBV7-9 with TRBJ2-5; 8 nucleotides match TRBD2. From germline, CDR1 is SEHNR and CDR2 FQNEAQ (reference sequence). J lost 5 bases, V lost 5 bases, and 10 bases had no gene match. This CDR3 has 15 residues. CDR3 sequence (DNA): TGTGCCAGCAGCAACAGCGGGGGAAAGGGGGAGACCCAGTACTTC. It specifies CASSNSGGKGETQYF.

V is TRBV30 and J is TRBJ2-3, with 10 bases identical to TRBD1. CDR1 is GTSNPN and CDR2 is SVGIG in the germline V gene (reference sequence). V was clipped by 5 bases and J by 5 bases; unmatched bases: 7. The CDR3 runs 14 residues. The DNA of the CDR3 is TGTGCCTGGGCTGGAGGGACAGGGGTAGATACGCAGTATTTT. As protein: CAWAGGTGVDTQYF.

This clone was seen a few times. The rearrangement uses TRBV6-4 and TRBJ2-7, with no clear D. The CDR3 sequence is 15 residues long. Germline CDR1 is MRHNA and CDR2 is SNTAGT. Deletions cut 5 bases from V and 0 bases from J, with 14 bases between. The CDR3 loop is CASSYPGFSSYEQYF. CDR3 DNA sequence: TGTGCCAGCAGTTACCCGGGTTTCAGCTCCTACGAGCAGTACTTC.

In this sample, this clone turned up a few times. The chain carries TRBV28 and TRBJ1-5, with TRBD1 matching 8 bases. The CDR3 extends over 15 amino acids. Germline CDR1 MDHEN, CDR2 SYDVKM. J gave up 3 bases and V 3 bases, and 4 bases lay outside the gene matches. The CDR3 DNA is TGTGCCAGCAGTTTTTTACAGGGGGACAATCAGCCCCAGCATTTT. Encoded protein: CASSFLQGDNQPQHF.

The chain links TRBV28 to TRBJ2-5; TRBD2 matches at 7 bases. V shed 3 bases, J shed 2 bases, and the junction held 12 bases outside the gene matches. Germline V gene data show CDR1 as MDHEN and CDR2 as SYDVKM. This CDR3 contains 17 residues. In DNA form, the CDR3 reads TGTGCCAGCAGTTTCTCTTCGTGGGAGGGCCTACAAGAGACCCAGTACTTC. Amino acid sequence: CASSFSSWEGLQETQYF.

A few counts support this clone. This rearrangement joins TRBV19 to TRBJ2-1; D ambiguous. Germline-derived CDR1 and CDR2 are LNHDA and SQIVND (reference sequence). V was trimmed by 1 base and J by 7 bases, leaving 8 bases between them. The CDR3 loop spans 13 amino acids. CDR3 in DNA: TGTGCCAGTAGTATAGTCGGGCAAAATGAGCAGTTCTTC. Protein: CASSIVGQNEQFF.

The J gene is TRBJ1-1, the V gene TRBV2, with TRBD1 identical over 7 bases. The length of the CDR3 is 12 residues. Germline-derived CDR1 and CDR2 are SNHLY and FYNNEI. The junction had 7 bases not matched to a gene; V was cut back by 8 bases and J by 7 bases. The CDR3 nucleotides are TGTGCCAGCGAGGACAGGCGATATGAAGCTTTCTTT. This translates into CASEDRRYEAFF.

The chain joins TRBV10-3 to TRBJ2-1; the match to TRBD2 covers 7 bases. V shed 8 bases and J 3 bases; nucleotides not matched to a gene: 7. Germline V gene data show CDR1 as ENHRY and CDR2 as SYGVKD. This CDR3 is built from 14 residues. In DNA, the CDR3 is TGTGCCATCGGTGCGGGAGAGAACTACAATGAGCAGTTCTTC. It translates to CAIGAGENYNEQFF.

The chain uses TRBV7-9 and TRBJ2-7; D is unresolved. Trimming took off 4 bases at V and 4 bases at J, with 14 bases between the two ends. The CDR3 sequence is 14 residues long. CDR1 is SEHNR, CDR2 FQNEAQ, per germline (reference sequence). This chain's CDR3 is CASSSWPLSYEQYF. The CDR3 region has the DNA TGTGCCAGCAGCTCCTGGCCCCTCTCTTACGAGCAGTACTTC. Variable domain in full (rest from reference TRBV7-9 and TRBJ2-7): DTGVSQNPRHKITKRGQNVTFRCDPISEHNRLYWYRQTLGQGPEFLTYFQNEAQLEKSRLLSDRFSAERPKGSFSTLEIQRTEQGDSAMYLCASSSWPLSYEQYFGPGTRLTVT.

V is TRBV27 and J is TRBJ2-1, with D hard to call. The V and J ends lost 6 bases and 8 bases respectively, with 11 bases between them. The CDR3 is made up of 12 amino acids. Germline lookup yields CDR1 MNHEY and CDR2 SMNVEV (reference sequence). CDR3 residues: CASRVDFHEQFF. Written as DNA, the CDR3 is TGTGCCAGCAGGGTCGATTTTCATGAGCAGTTCTTC.

The V call is TRBV29-1, the J call TRBJ1-5; D possibly corresponds to TRBD1 (6 bases). In germline, CDR1 is SQVTM, CDR2 ANQGSEA. This CDR3 comprises 13 residues. The V end lost 3 bases, the J end lost 9 bases, and 15 bases lay between the germline ends. The DNA for the CDR3 is TGCAGCGTTGAGGAGACAGGTCATGGGCCCCAGCATTTT. Its translation is CSVEETGHGPQHF.

The V and J genes are TRBV27 and TRBJ2-5, with D unresolved. The J call is doubtful: the DNA matches TRBJ2-7 better. The CDR3 totals 13 residues. Per the germline V gene, CDR1 is MNHEY and CDR2 is SMNVEV (reference sequence). CDR3 protein: CASSLQRSYEQYF. In nucleotides, the CDR3 is TGTGCCAGCAGTTTACAGAGATCCTACGAGCAGTACTTC.

This rearrangement joins TRBV6-5 to TRBJ2-7; 13 bases agree with TRBD2. The CDR3 loop spans 16 amino acids. From germline, CDR1 is MNHEY and CDR2 SVGAGI. Germline trimming cut 1 base from V and 5 bases from J; bases unmatched to any gene: 5. CDR3 coding DNA: TGTGCCAGCAGTTACTTTGCCGGGACTAGCGGGAACGAGCAGTACTTC. Protein: CASSYFAGTSGNEQYF.

This clone occurred a few times. The chain carries TRBV4-2 and TRBJ2-7; 9 bases match TRBD2. The germline V gene has CDR1 LGHNA and CDR2 YNFKEQ. With V trimmed by 0 bases and J by 2 bases, 5 bases remained unmatched. This CDR3 comprises 16 residues. The CDR3 sequence is CASSQEGASGTYEQYF. In DNA form, the CDR3 reads TGTGCCAGCAGCCAAGAAGGAGCTAGCGGGACCTACGAGCAGTACTTC.

V is TRBV4-2 and J is TRBJ2-5, with unresolved D. The CDR3 totals 14 residues. The V end lost 1 base, the J end lost 5 bases, and 11 bases lay between the germline ends. Germline loops: CDR1 LGHNA, CDR2 YNFKEQ. The CDR3: CASSQVIGKETQYF. CDR3 in DNA: TGTGCCAGCAGCCAAGTAATTGGAAAGGAGACCCAGTACTTC.

This chain joins TRBV27 and TRBJ2-2; D is uncertain. The length of the CDR3 is 14 residues. V lost 3 bases and J lost 0, with 5 bases in between. Germline-derived CDR1 and CDR2 are MNHEY and SMNVEV (reference sequence). The CDR3: CASSFGTNTGELFF. The CDR3 nucleotides read TGTGCCAGCAGTTTCGGAACGAACACCGGGGAGCTGTTTTTT.

The V gene is TRBV7-9, the J gene TRBJ2-5; the match to TRBD1 covers 10 bases. The CDR3 has 16 amino acids. The J segment lost 3 bases and the V segment lost 5 bases, leaving 9 bases of the junction unmatched. Germline CDR1 and CDR2: SEHNR and FQNEAQ (reference sequence). CDR3 amino acids: CASSRRDRGSEETQYF. The CDR3 region has the DNA TGTGCCAGCAGCCGCCGGGACAGGGGTTCGGAAGAGACCCAGTACTTC.

Notes on this clone: The same CDR3 can be traced to other DNA sequences in this sample. CDR3 sequence reads: CASSLARSYEQYF. CDR3 DNA sequence: TGCGCCAGCAGCTTGGCCCGCTCCTACGAGCAGTACTTC. This rearrangement joins TRBV5-1 to TRBJ2-7; D gene ambiguous. Trimming shortened V by 0 bases and J by 0 bases, and 4 bases separated the two germline ends. In germline, CDR1 is SGHRS, CDR2 YFSETQ. The CDR3 consists of 13 residues.

This clone was observed a few times. The CDR3 coding sequence is TGTGCCAGTAGAACGGCGACAGGGACTCCAGCCAAAAACATTCAGTACTTC. It is translated as CASRTATGTPAKNIQYF. V and J are TRBV28 and TRBJ2-4; D is perhaps TRBD1 (7 bases). CDR3 length equals 17 residues. Trimming shortened V by 9 bases and J by 0 bases, and 21 bases separated the two germline ends. Germline V gene sequence: CDR1 MDHEN, CDR2 SYDVKM.

The V gene is TRBV27, the J gene TRBJ2-7; the D is unclear. Germline CDR1 MNHEY, CDR2 SMNVEV (reference sequence). The ends were cut back, 5 bases at V and 5 bases at J, with 13 bases in the middle. This CDR3 comprises 13 residues. This chain's CDR3 is CASSPSGVHEQYF. For the CDR3, the DNA is TGTGCCAGCAGTCCCAGTGGGGTACACGAGCAGTACTTC.

The CDR3: CASSFKTSDYEQYF. Here the CDR3 DNA reads TGTGCCAGCAGCTTCAAGACTAGCGACTACGAGCAGTACTTC. The J gene is TRBJ2-7, the V gene TRBV5-6; the match to TRBD2 covers 8 bases. With V trimmed by 2 bases and J by 3 bases, 4 bases remained unmatched. CDR3 length: 14 amino acids. Germline V lookup: CDR1 SGHDT, CDR2 YYEEEE.

The chain uses TRBV28 and TRBJ2-2, with unresolved D. The CDR3 runs to 13 residues. Germline V gene lookup returns CDR1 MDHEN and CDR2 SYDVKM. Trimming pared 1 base from V and 7 bases from J, leaving 7 bases between. The CDR3 protein is CASSLSGGGELFF. The CDR3 DNA reads as TGTGCCAGCAGTTTATCCGGCGGCGGGGAGCTGTTTTTT.

A word on this clone: One end of the junction fails to match germline, which may point to a read error. This sample also contains other DNA sequences that code for the same CDR3. The chain is built from TRBV27 and TRBJ1-6; no firm D call. The CDR3 spans 14 residues. The germline CDR1 and CDR2 sequences are MNHEY and SMNVEV (reference sequence). In DNA, the CDR3 is TGTGCCAGCAGCCAAATGGGGTCGGGGTCACCCCTCCATTTT. It yields the protein CASSQMGSGSPLHF.

This clone has more than one count but fewer than ten. The rearrangement links TRBV19 to TRBJ2-1; 15 positions agree with TRBD2. Germline CDR1 reads LNHDA; CDR2 reads SQIVND (reference sequence). The CDR3 runs to 15 residues. The J segment lost 13 bases and the V segment lost 3 bases, leaving 7 bases of the junction unmatched. For the CDR3, the DNA is TGTGCCAGTAGTATGGGACTAGCGGGGGGCCTTGAACAGTTCTTC. Protein: CASSMGLAGGLEQFF.